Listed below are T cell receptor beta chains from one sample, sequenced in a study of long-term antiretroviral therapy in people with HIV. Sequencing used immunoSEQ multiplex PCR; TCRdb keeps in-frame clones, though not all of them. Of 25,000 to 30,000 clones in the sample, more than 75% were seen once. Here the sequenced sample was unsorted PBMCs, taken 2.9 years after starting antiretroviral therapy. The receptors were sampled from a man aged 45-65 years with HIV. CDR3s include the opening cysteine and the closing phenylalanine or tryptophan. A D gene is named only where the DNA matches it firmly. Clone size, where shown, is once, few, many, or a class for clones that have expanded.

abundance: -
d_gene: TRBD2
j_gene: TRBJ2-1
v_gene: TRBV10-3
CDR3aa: CAIRSRGSYNEQFF
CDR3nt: TGTGCCATCAGATCGCGGGGGAGCTACAATGAGCAGTTCTTC

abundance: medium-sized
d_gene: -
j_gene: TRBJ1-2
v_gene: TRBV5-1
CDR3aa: CASRLVQLDYGYTF
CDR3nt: TGCGCCAGCCGCCTGGTTCAACTGGACTATGGCTACACCTTC

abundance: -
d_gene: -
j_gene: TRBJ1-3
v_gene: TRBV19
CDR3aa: CASSFTGYAGNTIYF
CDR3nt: TGTGCCAGTAGTTTTACAGGGTATGCTGGAAACACCATATATTTT

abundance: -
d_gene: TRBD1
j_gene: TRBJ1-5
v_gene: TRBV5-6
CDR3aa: CASSSQDRGNQPQHF
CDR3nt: TGTGCCAGCAGCTCGCAGGACAGGGGCAATCAGCCCCAGCATTTT

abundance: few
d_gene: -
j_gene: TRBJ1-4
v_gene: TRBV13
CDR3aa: CASSQSRVREKLFF
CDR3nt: TGTGCCAGCAGCCAAAGCAGGGTGAGAGAAAAACTGTTTTTT

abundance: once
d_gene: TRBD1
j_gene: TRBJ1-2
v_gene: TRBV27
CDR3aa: CASSFSGQGGYGYTF
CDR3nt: TGTGCCAGCAGTTTTTCGGGACAGGGGGGCTATGGCTACACCTTC

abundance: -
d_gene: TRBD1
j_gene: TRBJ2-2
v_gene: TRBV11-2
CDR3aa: CASSSFIDRGQTGELFF
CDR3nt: TGTGCCAGCAGCTCCTTCATAGACAGGGGGCAAACCGGGGAGCTGTTTTTT

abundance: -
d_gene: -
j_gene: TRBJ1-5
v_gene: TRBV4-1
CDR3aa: CASSQDDSVRAQPQHF
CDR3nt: TGCGCCAGCAGCCAAGATGATTCAGTGAGGGCCCAGCCCCAGCATTTT

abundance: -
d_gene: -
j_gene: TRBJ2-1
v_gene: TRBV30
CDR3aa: CAWSGQDNEQFF
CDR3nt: TGTGCCTGGAGTGGACAGGACAATGAGCAGTTCTTC

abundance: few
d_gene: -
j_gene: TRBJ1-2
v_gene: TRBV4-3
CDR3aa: CASSQVGGLGGYTF
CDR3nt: TGCGCCAGCAGCCAAGTTGGGGGCTTAGGTGGCTACACCTTC

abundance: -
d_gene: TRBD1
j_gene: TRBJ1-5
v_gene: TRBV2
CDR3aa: CASSLPDRGIRRNQPQHF
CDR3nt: TGTGCCAGCAGTCTCCCGGACAGGGGAATACGGCGCAATCAGCCCCAGCATTTT

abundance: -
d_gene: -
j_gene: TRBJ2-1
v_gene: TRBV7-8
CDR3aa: CASSPLGQSDEQFF
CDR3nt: TGTGCCAGCAGCCCTCTCGGGCAGTCGGATGAGCAGTTCTTC

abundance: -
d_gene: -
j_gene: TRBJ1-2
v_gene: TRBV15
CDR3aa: CATSRPRNYGYTF
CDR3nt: TGTGCCACCAGCAGACCGCGTAACTATGGCTACACCTTC

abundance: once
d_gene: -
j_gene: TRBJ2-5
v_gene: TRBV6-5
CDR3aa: CASSYWGDRKETQYF
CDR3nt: TGTGCCAGCAGTTACTGGGGGGACAGAAAAGAGACCCAGTACTTC

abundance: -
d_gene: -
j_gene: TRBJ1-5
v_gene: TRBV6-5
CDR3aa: CASSYSGEYQPQHF
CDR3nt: TGTGCCAGCAGTTACTCAGGAGAGTATCAGCCCCAGCATTTT

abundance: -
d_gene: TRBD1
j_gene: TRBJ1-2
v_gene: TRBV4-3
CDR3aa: CASSQDISRGLGYGYTF
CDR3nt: TGCGCCAGCAGCCAAGACATATCAAGGGGGCTGGGCTATGGCTACACCTTC

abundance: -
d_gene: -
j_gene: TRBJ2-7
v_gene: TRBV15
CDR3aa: CATSGGGNRESGVIGYEQYF
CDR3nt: TGTGCCACCAGCGGAGGAGGGAACAGGGAATCGGGGGTGATTGGCTACGAGCAGTACTTC

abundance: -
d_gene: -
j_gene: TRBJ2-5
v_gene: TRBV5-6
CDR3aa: CASSLGDTTGETQYF
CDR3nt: TGTGCCAGCAGCTTGGGGGACACGACGGGGGAGACCCAGTACTTC

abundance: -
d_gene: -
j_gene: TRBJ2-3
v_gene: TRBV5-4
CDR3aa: CASSWGSSDTQYF
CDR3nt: TGTGCCAGCAGCTGGGGGAGCAGCGATACGCAGTATTTT

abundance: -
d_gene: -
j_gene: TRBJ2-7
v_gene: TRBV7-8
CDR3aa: CASSVPTGRGYEQYF
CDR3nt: TGTGCCAGCAGCGTCCCAACTGGCAGGGGCTACGAGCAGTACTTC

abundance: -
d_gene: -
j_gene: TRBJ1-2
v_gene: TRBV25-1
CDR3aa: CASHHGAGYGYTF
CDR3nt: TGTGCCAGCCACCACGGGGCTGGCTATGGCTACACCTTC

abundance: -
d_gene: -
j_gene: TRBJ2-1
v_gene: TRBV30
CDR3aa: CAWGVANLYNEQFF
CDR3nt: TGTGCCTGGGGGGTGGCCAACCTCTACAATGAGCAGTTCTTC

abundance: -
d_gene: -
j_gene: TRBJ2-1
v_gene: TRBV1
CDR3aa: CTSNEDRSNEQFF
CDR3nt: TGCACCAGCAACGAGGACCGAAGCAATGAGCAGTTCTTC

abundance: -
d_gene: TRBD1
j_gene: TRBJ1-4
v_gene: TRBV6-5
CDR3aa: CASTHGTGYEKLFF
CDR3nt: TGTGCCAGCACCCACGGGACAGGGTATGAAAAACTGTTTTTT

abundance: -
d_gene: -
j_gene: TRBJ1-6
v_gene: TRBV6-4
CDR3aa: CASREGSRDGDRNSPLHF
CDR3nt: TGTGCCAGCAGGGAGGGGTCCCGGGACGGGGATCGGAATTCACCCCTCCACTTT

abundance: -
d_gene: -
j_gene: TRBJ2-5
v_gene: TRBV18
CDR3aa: CASSPSSSQETQYF
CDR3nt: TGTGCCAGCTCACCTTCTTCTAGCCAAGAGACCCAGTACTTC

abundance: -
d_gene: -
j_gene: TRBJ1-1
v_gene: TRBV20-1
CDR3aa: CSARDVRVAFF
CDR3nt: TGCAGTGCTAGAGATGTGAGGGTAGCTTTCTTT

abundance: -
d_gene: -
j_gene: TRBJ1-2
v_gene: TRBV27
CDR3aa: CASSLGPGRSYTF
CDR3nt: TGTGCCAGCAGTTTGGGGCCGGGTAGGAGCTACACCTTC

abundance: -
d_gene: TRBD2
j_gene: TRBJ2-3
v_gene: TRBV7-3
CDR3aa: CASSPHPGRGGLTDTQYF
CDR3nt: TGTGCCAGCAGCCCCCACCCGGGGCGGGGGGGCCTTACAGATACGCAGTATTTT

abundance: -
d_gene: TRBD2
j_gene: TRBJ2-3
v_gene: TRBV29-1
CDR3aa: CWGGSTDTQYF
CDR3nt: TGCTGGGGGGGAAGCACAGATACGCAGTATTTT

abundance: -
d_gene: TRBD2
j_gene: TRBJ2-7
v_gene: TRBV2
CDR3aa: CANGGGYEQYF
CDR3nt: TGTGCCAACGGGGGGGGCTACGAGCAGTACTTC

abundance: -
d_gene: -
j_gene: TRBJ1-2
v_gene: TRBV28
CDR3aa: CASSSQGAPNYGYTF
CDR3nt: TGTGCCAGCAGTAGCCAGGGAGCTCCTAACTATGGCTACACCTTC

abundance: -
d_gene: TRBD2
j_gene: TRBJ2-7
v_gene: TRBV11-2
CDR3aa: CASSAPAGGREREQYF
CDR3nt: TGTGCCAGCAGCGCCCCTGCGGGGGGTCGGGAGCGCGAGCAGTACTTC

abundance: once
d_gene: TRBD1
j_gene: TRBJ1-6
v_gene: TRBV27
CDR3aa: CASSRGRGGTYNSPLHF
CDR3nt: TGTGCCAGCAGTCGGGGCAGGGGGGGTACCTATAATTCACCCCTCCACTTT

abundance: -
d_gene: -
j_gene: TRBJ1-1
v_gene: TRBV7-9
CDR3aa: CASSLEARTRGGTEAFF
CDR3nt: TGTGCCAGCAGCTTAGAGGCCCGAACGAGGGGGGGCACTGAAGCTTTCTTT

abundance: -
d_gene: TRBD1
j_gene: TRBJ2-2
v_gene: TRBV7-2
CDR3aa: CASSLRDRWIVLNTGELFF
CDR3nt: TGTGCCAGCAGCCTCCGGGACAGGTGGATTGTATTGAACACCGGGGAGCTGTTTTTT

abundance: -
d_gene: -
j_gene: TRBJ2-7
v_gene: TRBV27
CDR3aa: CASSFRSGIVNF
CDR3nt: TGTGCCAGCAGTTTCCGTTCCGGGATCGTGAACTTC

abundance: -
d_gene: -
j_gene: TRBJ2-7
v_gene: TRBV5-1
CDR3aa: CASSLAGLRGEQYF
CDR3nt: TGCGCCAGCAGCTTGGCGGGACTGAGGGGCGAGCAGTACTTC

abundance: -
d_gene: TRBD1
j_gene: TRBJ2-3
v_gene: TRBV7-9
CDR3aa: CASSFRTGLTDTQYF
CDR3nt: TGTGCCAGCAGCTTCCGGACAGGACTCACAGATACGCAGTATTTT

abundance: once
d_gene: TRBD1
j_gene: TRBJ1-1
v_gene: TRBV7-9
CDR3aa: CASSRRGPEAFF
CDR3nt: TGTGCCAGCAGCCGCAGGGGGCCTGAAGCTTTCTTT

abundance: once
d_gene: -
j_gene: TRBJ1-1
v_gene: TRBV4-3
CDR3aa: CASSQAPSQGRGREAFF
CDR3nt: TGCGCCAGCAGCCAAGCCCCATCCCAAGGGCGGGGAAGGGAAGCTTTCTTT

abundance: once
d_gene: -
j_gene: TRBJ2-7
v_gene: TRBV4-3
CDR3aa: CASSQDGGSYEQYF
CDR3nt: TGCGCCAGCAGCCAAGATGGGGGGTCCTACGAGCAGTACTTC

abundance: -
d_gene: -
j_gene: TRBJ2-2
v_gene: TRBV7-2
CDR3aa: CASSYKGRDTGELFF
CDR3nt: TGTGCCAGCAGCTACAAGGGAAGGGACACCGGGGAGCTGTTTTTT

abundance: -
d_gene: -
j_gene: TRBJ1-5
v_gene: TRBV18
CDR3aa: CASSPLPGGVQRGRNQPQHF
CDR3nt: TGTGCCAGCTCACCACTCCCGGGAGGGGTGCAAAGGGGCAGAAATCAGCCCCAGCATTTT

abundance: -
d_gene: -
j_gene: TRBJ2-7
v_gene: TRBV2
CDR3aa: CASSESDSYEQYF
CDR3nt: TGTGCCAGCAGTGAATCGGACAGCTACGAGCAGTACTTC

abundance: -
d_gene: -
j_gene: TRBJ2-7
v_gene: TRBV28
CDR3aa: CASSLGNEQYF
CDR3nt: TGTGCCAGCAGTTTAGGAAACGAGCAGTACTTC

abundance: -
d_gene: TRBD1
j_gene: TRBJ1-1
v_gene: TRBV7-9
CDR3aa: CASRTGQGISEAFF
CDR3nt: TGTGCCAGCCGTACGGGACAGGGGATATCTGAAGCTTTCTTT

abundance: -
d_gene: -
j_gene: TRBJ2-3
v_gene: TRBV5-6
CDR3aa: CASSLKGGLSDTQYF
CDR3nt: TGTGCCAGCAGCTTGAAGGGCGGGCTTAGTGATACGCAGTATTTT

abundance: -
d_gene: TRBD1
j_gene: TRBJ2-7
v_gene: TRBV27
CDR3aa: CASRWTGSHEQYF
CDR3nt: TGTGCCAGCAGGTGGACAGGATCCCACGAGCAGTACTTC

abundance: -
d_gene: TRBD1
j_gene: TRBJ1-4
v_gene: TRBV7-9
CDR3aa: CASSQQGGNEKLFF
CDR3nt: TGTGCCAGCAGCCAACAGGGGGGGAATGAAAAACTGTTTTTT

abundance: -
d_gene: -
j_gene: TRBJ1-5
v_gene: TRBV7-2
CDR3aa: CASSSVWGGNQPQHF
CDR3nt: TGTGCCAGCAGTTCCGTATGGGGGGGCAATCAGCCCCAGCATTTT

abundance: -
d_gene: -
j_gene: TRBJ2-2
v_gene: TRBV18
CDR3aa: CASSPQGTLNTGELFF
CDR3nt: TGTGCCAGCTCACCACAGGGCACCCTTAACACCGGGGAGCTGTTTTTT

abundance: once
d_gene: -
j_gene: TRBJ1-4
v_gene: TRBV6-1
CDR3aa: CASSELGLGDHEKLFF
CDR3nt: TGTGCCAGCAGTGAACTGGGACTGGGGGACCATGAAAAACTGTTTTTT

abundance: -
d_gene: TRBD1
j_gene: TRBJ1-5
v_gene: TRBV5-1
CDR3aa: CASSLEGQGDQPQHF
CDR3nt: TGCGCCAGCAGCCTGGAGGGACAGGGGGATCAGCCCCAGCATTTT

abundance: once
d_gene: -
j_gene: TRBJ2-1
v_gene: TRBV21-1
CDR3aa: CASILLGRDEQFF
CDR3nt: TGTGCCAGCATCCTATTAGGTCGCGATGAGCAGTTCTTC